The 27 T cell receptor beta chains listed next were all sequenced from one sample in a study of cytomegalovirus exposure and HLA in healthy donors. Primers: 60 Vbeta forward and 13 Jbeta reverse. TCRdb's copy holds only in-frame clones and misses some; the assay was immunoSEQ multiplex PCR. Of under 300,000 clones in the sample, around 90% were seen once. Sample: PBMCs. The receptors shown here come from a girl aged 2-10 years in good health and CMV-seronegative.

V usage is TRBV2 and J usage is TRBJ2-7; maybe TRBD2 (6 bases). The CDR3 runs to 13 residues. Germline CDR1 is SNHLY and CDR2 is FYNNEI. The germline V and J ends were trimmed by 2 bases and 6 bases, with 11 bases remaining between them. CDR3 protein: CASSEWRGPEQYF. CDR3 coding DNA: TGTGCCAGCAGTGAATGGCGGGGACCCGAGCAGTACTTC.

Note on this clone: Different DNA sequences within this sample yield the same CDR3. The chain employs TRBV27 and TRBJ2-1, with 9 bases matching TRBD2. After removal of 0 bases from V and 10 bases from J, the junction contained 13 bases not matched to a gene. The CDR3 spans 17 residues. Germline-derived CDR1 and CDR2 are MNHEY and SMNVEV (reference sequence). The CDR3 is CASSLSLAGGPRREQFF. As DNA, the CDR3 is TGTGCCAGCAGTTTATCCCTGGCGGGGGGGCCTAGGCGAGAGCAGTTCTTC.

In DNA form, the CDR3 reads TGTGCCAGCAGTTTACTGGACAGCATATCGGCCCAGCATTTT. Its protein product is CASSLLDSISAQHF. The genes are TRBV28 and TRBJ1-5, with D possibly TRBD1 on 6 matching bases. Per the germline V gene, CDR1 is MDHEN and CDR2 is SYDVKM. V lost 2 bases, J lost 11 bases, and 16 bases lay in between. The CDR3 has 14 residues.

The DNA of the CDR3 is TGCAGCGCCAGGGGCCAAGCCGGGTACGAGCAGTACTTC. The encoded protein is CSARGQAGYEQYF. This chain uses TRBV29-1 with TRBJ2-7; possibly TRBD1 for D (6 bases). The length of the CDR3 is 13 residues. V lost 7 bases, J lost 4 bases, and 17 bases lay in between. CDR1 and CDR2 from the germline V gene are SQVTM and ANQGSEA.

DNA for the CDR3: TGCGCCAGCAGCCTCACGACTAGCGGAACCTACGAGCAGTACTTC. Amino acid sequence: CASSLTTSGTYEQYF. The J gene is TRBJ2-7, the V gene TRBV4-1; 9 positions match TRBD2. CDR3 length equals 15 residues. The germline V gene encodes CDR1 MGHRA and CDR2 YSYEKL. Trimming at V came to 4 bases and at J to 2 bases, leaving 6 bases not matched to a gene.

This chain uses TRBV7-2 with TRBJ1-1, with a possible D match to TRBD1 (6 bases). V was trimmed by 5 bases and J by 1 base, leaving 11 bases between them. Germline V lookup: CDR1 SGHTA, CDR2 FQGNSA. The CDR3 is made up of 14 amino acids. The CDR3 DNA reads TGTGCCAGCAGCCGCGGGGGGCCGAACACTGAAGCTTTCTTT. Its translation is CASSRGGPNTEAFF.

This clone has just one count. The chain couples TRBV6-5 to TRBJ2-7; 12 bases align to TRBD1. Germline V gives CDR1 MNHEY, CDR2 SVGAGI. J lost 5 bases, V lost 4 bases, and 6 bases had no gene match. The length of the CDR3 is 15 residues. The CDR3 protein is CASSSPGTGGNEQYF. The CDR3 nucleotides are TGTGCCAGCAGTTCTCCCGGGACAGGGGGCAACGAGCAGTACTTC.

This chain joins TRBV5-1 and TRBJ2-7; TRBD1 matches at 12 bases. The germline gives CDR1 SGHRS, CDR2 YFSETQ. The CDR3 extends over 15 amino acids. Trimming at V came to 4 bases and at J to 3 bases, leaving 5 bases not matched to a gene. The CDR3 DNA sequence: TGCGCCAGCAGCCCGGGACAGGGGGCAGTCTACGAGCAGTACTTC. Its translation: CASSPGQGAVYEQYF.

The chain joins TRBV30 to TRBJ2-7; a weak D match, TRBD1 (5 bases). The CDR3 spans 12 residues. Germline lookup yields CDR1 GTSNPN and CDR2 SVGIG (reference sequence). V was clipped by 0 bases and J by 6 bases, with 9 bases between them. CDR3 residues: CAWSVKGLEQYF. The DNA of the CDR3 is TGTGCCTGGAGTGTGAAGGGGCTCGAGCAGTACTTC.

The gene calls are TRBV7-2 and TRBJ2-4; 15 positions match TRBD2. The J segment lost 1 base and the V segment lost 5 bases, leaving 6 bases of the junction unmatched. The CDR3 runs to 18 residues. Looked up from germline, CDR1 is SGHTA and CDR2 is FQGNSA. Here the CDR3 DNA reads TGTGCCAGCAGCCTGGGACTAGCGGGAGGTCGGGCCAAAAACATTCAGTACTTC. Translated: CASSLGLAGGRAKNIQYF.

The gene calls are TRBV5-4 and TRBJ2-5; 10 bases are a match to TRBD2. Trimming cost V 4 bases and J 2 bases; bases outside gene matches: 8. Germline CDR1 SGHNT, CDR2 YYREEE (reference sequence). CDR3 length equals 16 residues. The CDR3: CASSLELAGNQETQYF. The DNA for the CDR3 is TGTGCCAGCAGCCTGGAACTAGCGGGGAATCAAGAGACCCAGTACTTC.

This clone was picked up one time. The genes are TRBV11-1 and TRBJ2-5; 8 bases map to TRBD2. With 5 bases clipped from V and 5 bases from J, the junction kept 19 bases outside the gene matches. CDR1 is SGHAT and CDR2 is FQDESV in the germline V gene (reference sequence). The CDR3 length is 18 residues. CDR3 sequence reads: CASSRGTHPGGASETQYF. CDR3 sequence (DNA): TGTGCCAGCAGCCGAGGCACGCACCCCGGGGGGGCCAGTGAGACCCAGTACTTC.

The chain couples TRBV6-5 to TRBJ1-4; D gene ambiguous. Between the trimmed V and J ends, which lost 6 bases and 10 bases, there was a span of 15 bases. Per germline, CDR1 MNHEY and CDR2 SVGAGI. This CDR3 region has 13 residues. The CDR3 region is CASSLGVTGKLFF. CDR3 DNA sequence: TGTGCCAGCAGCCTAGGAGTTACCGGAAAACTGTTTTTT.

This chain uses TRBV2 with TRBJ1-4; 8 nucleotides match TRBD1. Germline values: CDR1 SNHLY, CDR2 FYNNEI. CDR3 length: 14 residues. With V trimmed by 6 bases and J by 8 bases, 8 bases remained unmatched. CDR3 amino acids: CASRGQGENEKLFF. For the CDR3, the DNA is TGTGCCAGCAGAGGACAGGGAGAAAACGAAAAACTGTTTTTT. Complete variable domain (other parts from reference TRBV2 and TRBJ1-4): EPEVTQTPSHQVTQMGQEVILRCVPISNHLYFYWYRQILGQKVEFLVSFYNNEISEKSEIFDDQFSVERPDGSNFTLKIRSTKLEDSAMYFCASRGQGENEKLFFGSGTQLSVL.

The CDR3 spells CASSDLSGGELFF. The CDR3 region has the DNA TGCGCCAGCAGTGACCTTAGCGGCGGCGAGCTGTTTTTT. The chain carries TRBV10-2 and TRBJ2-2; tentatively, D is TRBD2 (6 bases). Deletions cut 3 bases from V and 11 bases from J, with 13 bases between. This CDR3 comprises 13 residues. Germline V gives CDR1 WSHSY, CDR2 SAAADI.

V usage is TRBV2 and J usage is TRBJ1-1; D is possibly TRBD1 (6 bases). Trimming stripped 11 bases from V and 0 bases from J, with 28 bases between. This CDR3 has 18 residues. CDR1 and CDR2 (germline): SNHLY, FYNNEI. CDR3 bases: TGTGCCTTAAGGGGGGGAAGGGGGACAACCACTTTGAACACTGAAGCTTTCTTT. This encodes CALRGGRGTTTLNTEAFF.

A word on this clone: The sample contains more than one DNA sequence encoding this CDR3. This sequence joins TRBV20-1 and TRBJ2-5, with no clear D. Trimming pared 6 bases from V and 2 bases from J, leaving 4 bases between. CDR3 length: 10 amino acids. Germline-derived CDR1 and CDR2 are DFQATT and SNEGSKA (reference sequence). CDR3 loop: CSASQETQYF. The CDR3 DNA reads as TGCAGTGCCTCTCAAGAGACCCAGTACTTC.

The chain employs TRBV15 and TRBJ2-7, with D tentatively TRBD2 (5 bases). The CDR3 sequence is 13 residues long. With 1 base removed from V and 3 bases from J, the gap between germline ends came to 7 bases. Per the germline V gene, CDR1 is LNHNV and CDR2 is YYDKDF (reference sequence). CDR3 loop: CATSRGTVYEQYF. The DNA of the CDR3 is TGTGCCACCAGCAGAGGGACTGTCTACGAGCAGTACTTC.

This chain uses TRBV28 with TRBJ2-7, with 9 positions matching TRBD2. Germline CDR1 reads MDHEN; CDR2 reads SYDVKM. Trimming removed 9 bases from V and 4 bases from J; junction bases left unmatched: 13. The CDR3 is 15 residues long. CDR3 sequence: CASKGVAGGLYEQYF. The CDR3 coding sequence is TGTGCCAGTAAAGGCGTGGCGGGAGGGCTTTACGAGCAGTACTTC.

The CDR3 protein is CASSLGDSTYGYTF. The CDR3 DNA follows: TGTGCCAGCAGCTTAGGGGACAGCACCTATGGCTACACCTTC. The chain uses TRBV7-9 and TRBJ1-2, with 7 bases that match TRBD1. Germline assignment: CDR1 SEHNR and CDR2 FQNEAQ (reference sequence). V was pared by 1 base and J by 4 bases, with 3 bases of the junction left unmatched. The CDR3 extends over 14 amino acids.

J is TRBJ1-4 and V is TRBV4-1; D is ambiguous. The CDR3 runs 15 residues. The germline V gene has CDR1 MGHRA and CDR2 YSYEKL. The germline V and J ends were trimmed by 1 base and 8 bases, with 14 bases remaining between them. The CDR3 bases are TGCGCCAGCAGCCAAGTACCCGGGAGGGAAGAAAAACTGTTTTTT. This gives the protein CASSQVPGREEKLFF.

V and J are TRBV27 and TRBJ1-2; 8 positions match TRBD1. J lost 4 bases, V lost 2 bases, and 6 bases had no gene match. The CDR3 spans 15 residues. Germline CDR1 reads MNHEY; CDR2 reads SMNVEV (reference sequence). In DNA form, the CDR3 reads TGTGCCAGCAGTTTACGACAGGGGATCTCCTATGGCTACACCTTC. Protein: CASSLRQGISYGYTF.

CDR3 loop: CASSPGGWGASGYTF. CDR3 nucleotide sequence: TGTGCCAGCAGCCCGGGGGGATGGGGGGCCAGTGGCTACACCTTC. The V gene is TRBV5-5, the J gene TRBJ1-2; D may be TRBD1 (6 bases). Deletions cut 4 bases from V and 7 bases from J, with 20 bases between. This CDR3 comprises 15 residues. Germline V gives CDR1 SGHKS, CDR2 YYEKEE (reference sequence). The variable domain in full, completed from reference TRBV5-5 and TRBJ1-2, reads DAGVTQSPTHLIKTRGQQVTLRCSPISGHKSVSWYQQVLGQGPQFIFQYYEKEERGRGNFPDRFSARQFPNYSSELNVNALLLGDSALYLCASSPGGWGASGYTFGSGTRLTVV.

This chain uses TRBV2 with TRBJ2-3; no clear D. Trimming shortened V by 2 bases and J by 3 bases, and 12 bases separated the two germline ends. This CDR3 is built from 15 residues. Germline V lookup: CDR1 SNHLY, CDR2 FYNNEI. The DNA of the CDR3 is TGTGCCAGCAGTGAAATGGCTAGTAAAACAGATACGCAGTATTTT. Its protein is CASSEMASKTDTQYF.

J is TRBJ1-5 and V is TRBV28; a possible D gene is TRBD1 (5 bases). V was shortened by 4 bases and J by 2 bases, with 15 bases between the two germline ends. Per the germline V gene, CDR1 is MDHEN and CDR2 is SYDVKM. The CDR3 has 16 residues. The CDR3 coding sequence is TGTGCCAGCAGTTCTCAAGGGGAAGGGGGCAATCAGCCCCAGCATTTT. This translates into CASSSQGEGGNQPQHF.

There are a few counts of this clone. The V call is TRBV6-1, the J call TRBJ1-6; D gene ambiguous. Germline V gene sequence: CDR1 MNHNS, CDR2 SASEGT. The V end was cut by 3 bases, the J end by 8 bases, with 8 bases between. CDR3 length: 13 residues. CDR3 sequence reads: CASSEIIDSPLHF. CDR3 nucleotide sequence: TGTGCCAGCAGTGAGATAATAGATTCACCCCTCCACTTT.

This clone was detected once. V is TRBV21-1 and J is TRBJ1-4; the table's D call, TRBD1, has no DNA check behind it. TRBV21-1 is noted as a pseudogene. This CDR3 comprises 16 residues. DNA of the CDR3: TGTGCCAGCAGCTATTCCGGGACAGGGGCTAATGAAAAACTGTTTTTT. Its translation is CASSYSGTGANEKLFF.